These T cell receptor beta chains were read from a single sample in a study of control samples from healthy donors and cancer patients. Libraries were prepared by immunoSEQ multiplex PCR; TCRdb keeps only in-frame clonotypes and omits some of them. The sample lists 130,000 to 150,000 clones; around 94% were seen once. The material sequenced was PBMCs. Every receptor here comes from a man between 60 and 75 years old with colorectal cancer. Both conserved end residues are part of each CDR3. D genes are given only for firm matches. Size values are once, few and many counts, or a class for expanded clones, and some rows have none.

clone size,D gene,V gene,J gene,CDR3 protein,CDR3 DNA
once,NA,TRBV6-2/TRBV6-3,TRBJ1-1,CASSFRVRNTEAFF,TGTGCCAGCAGCTTCAGGGTTCGGAACACTGAAGCTTTCTTT
NA,NA,TRBV7-2,TRBJ2-7,CASSLDGSSYEQYF,TGTGCCAGCAGCTTAGACGGAAGCTCCTACGAGCAGTACTTC
NA,NA,TRBV5-1,TRBJ1-2,CASSLDEANYGYTF,TGCGCCAGCAGCTTGGACGAAGCTAACTATGGCTACACCTTC
NA,TRBD1,TRBV6-5,TRBJ1-2,CASSYSGQRANYGYTF,TGTGCCAGCAGTTACTCGGGACAGAGAGCTAACTATGGCTACACCTTC
NA,NA,TRBV5-1,TRBJ2-5,CASSLAFGGQETQYF,TGCGCCAGCAGCTTGGCATTTGGGGGACAAGAGACCCAGTACTTC
NA,NA,TRBV6-1,TRBJ2-3,CASSVLKAGGADTQYF,TGTGCCAGCAGTGTCCTCAAAGCAGGGGGGGCAGATACGCAGTATTTT
NA,NA,TRBV28,TRBJ2-7,CASRTPGGDEQYF,TGTGCCAGCAGGACCCCCGGTGGGGACGAGCAGTACTTC
once,TRBD1,TRBV4-1,TRBJ2-7,CASSQDQQGAYEQYF,TGCGCCAGCAGCCAAGATCAACAGGGGGCCTACGAGCAGTACTTC
NA,NA,TRBV30,TRBJ2-7,CAWIGQNYEQYF,TGTGCCTGGATCGGACAGAACTACGAGCAGTACTTC
NA,NA,TRBV19,TRBJ1-2,CASRVSGINYGYTF,TGTGCCAGTCGAGTGTCAGGCATAAACTATGGCTACACCTTC
NA,NA,TRBV6-5,TRBJ1-1,CAHSPRGEAFF,TGTGCCCACTCCCCGCGGGGTGAAGCTTTCTTT
NA,NA,TRBV5-8,TRBJ1-1,CASSSAGGYTEAFF,TGTGCCAGCAGCTCGGCGGGCGGATACACTGAAGCTTTCTTT
NA,NA,TRBV5-5,TRBJ1-6,CASSFDGSVYNSPLHF,TGTGCCAGCAGCTTCGATGGGAGTGTATATAATTCACCCCTCCACTTT
NA,NA,TRBV2,TRBJ1-4,CASSGLNNEKLFF,TGTGCCAGCAGTGGACTTAATAATGAAAAACTGTTTTTT
few,NA,TRBV15,TRBJ2-7,CATYSRQDDEQYF,TGTGCCACCTACTCAAGACAGGACGACGAGCAGTACTTC
NA,TRBD1,TRBV19,TRBJ2-7,CASSIEGADPYEQYF,TGTGCCAGTAGTATTGAGGGGGCAGACCCGTACGAGCAGTACTTC
NA,NA,TRBV27,TRBJ2-6,CASSLSGRAAGANVLTF,TGTGCCAGCAGTTTATCGGGAAGGGCGGCAGGGGCCAACGTCCTGACTTTC
NA,NA,TRBV7-8,TRBJ1-5,CASSPYNRVVRNQPQHF,TGTGCCAGCAGCCCGTATAACAGGGTCGTGCGGAATCAGCCCCAGCATTTT
NA,NA,TRBV5-1,TRBJ1-2,CASSLGSPPRYTF,TGCGCCAGCAGCTTGGGGAGCCCACCCCGCTACACCTTC
NA,TRBD1,TRBV6-5,TRBJ1-5,CASRAGQTSNQPQHF,TGTGCCAGCAGGGCGGGACAGACTAGCAATCAGCCCCAGCATTTT
NA,TRBD1,TRBV18,TRBJ2-7,CASSPGQGPHEQYF,TGTGCCAGCTCACCGGGACAGGGGCCCCACGAGCAGTACTTC
NA,NA,TRBV6-5,TRBJ1-4,CASSYSRGEGEKLFF,TGTGCCAGCAGTTACTCTCGGGGCGAAGGTGAAAAACTGTTTTTT
NA,NA,TRBV19,TRBJ2-5,CASSRRGHSQETQYF,TGTGCCAGTAGTCGACGGGGGCACTCCCAAGAGACCCAGTACTTC
once,NA,TRBV4-3,TRBJ2-3,CASSRTLRSTDTQYF,TGCGCCAGCAGCCGGACGTTGAGGAGCACAGATACGCAGTATTTT
once,TRBD1,TRBV19,TRBJ1-2,CASSYRQGVNRNYGYTF,TGTGCCAGTAGTTACCGACAGGGGGTCAATCGGAACTATGGCTACACCTTC
NA,TRBD1,TRBV4-1,TRBJ1-2,CASSHGTERGYTF,TGCGCCAGCAGCCATGGGACAGAACGGGGCTACACCTTC
NA,NA,TRBV18,TRBJ2-7,CASSPQGLVYEQYF,TGTGCCAGCTCACCACAAGGGTTAGTCTACGAGCAGTACTTC
few,TRBD1,TRBV4-3,TRBJ1-2,CASSQEDRGRYGYTF,TGCGCCAGCAGCCAAGAGGACAGGGGGAGGTATGGCTACACCTTC
NA,NA,TRBV4-1,TRBJ1-1,CASSQDGGNTEAFF,TGCGCCAGCAGCCAAGACGGAGGGAACACTGAAGCTTTCTTT
once,NA,TRBV5-1,TRBJ2-5,CASRGSGETQYF,TGCGCCAGCAGAGGATCAGGAGAGACCCAGTACTTC
NA,NA,TRBV6-6,TRBJ1-6,CASSFEQGYNSPLHF,TGTGCCAGCAGTTTTGAACAGGGCTATAATTCACCCCTCCACTTT
NA,NA,TRBV6-5,TRBJ1-1,CASSSSTNTEAFF,TGTGCCAGCAGTTCCTCCACGAACACTGAAGCTTTCTTT
few,NA,TRBV28,TRBJ2-7,CASTQGSISYEQYF,TGTGCCAGCACCCAGGGGAGCATCTCCTACGAGCAGTACTTC
NA,TRBD2,TRBV4-3,TRBJ2-2,CASSQDPGLATGELFF,TGCGCCAGCAGCCAAGATCCCGGACTAGCAACCGGGGAGCTGTTTTTT
NA,NA,TRBV4-1,TRBJ2-3,CASSLLIGTSTDTQYF,TGCGCCAGCAGCCTACTAATCGGGACCAGCACAGATACGCAGTATTTT
NA,TRBD2,TRBV7-9,TRBJ2-1,CASSPSTSENEQFF,TGTGCCAGCAGCCCCTCGACTAGCGAGAATGAGCAGTTCTTC
NA,NA,TRBV19,TRBJ2-1,CASSIESNNEQFF,TGTGCCAGTAGTATAGAGAGCAACAATGAGCAGTTCTTC
NA,NA,TRBV11-2,TRBJ2-3,CASSLDRGGPDTQYF,TGTGCCAGCAGCTTAGACAGGGGTGGTCCAGATACGCAGTATTTT
NA,NA,TRBV27,TRBJ1-1,CASRRGQGVNTEAFF,TGTGCCAGCAGGAGGGGCCAGGGCGTGAACACTGAAGCTTTCTTT
NA,NA,TRBV5-5,TRBJ2-7,CASSWAAAYEQYF,TGTGCCAGCAGCTGGGCGGCCGCCTACGAGCAGTACTTC
NA,NA,TRBV4-3,TRBJ1-1,CASSQEWRQGTEAFF,TGCGCCAGCAGCCAAGAGTGGAGGCAGGGGACTGAAGCTTTCTTT
once,TRBD1,TRBV7-2,TRBJ1-2,CASSLGGRGVNYGYTF,TGTGCCAGCAGCTTAGGCGGCAGGGGGGTCAACTATGGCTACACCTTC
NA,NA,TRBV4-1,TRBJ2-3,CASSQVAGGSTDTQYF,TGCGCCAGCAGCCAAGTAGCAGGGGGGAGCACAGATACGCAGTATTTT
few,NA,TRBV24-1,TRBJ1-6,CATSGNSGTLHF,TGTGCCACCAGTGGCAACTCCGGAACCCTCCACTTT
NA,NA,TRBV27,TRBJ1-6,CASSPASSYNSPLHF,TGTGCCAGCAGTCCCGCGAGCTCCTATAATTCACCCCTCCACTTT
once,TRBD1,TRBV6-6,TRBJ1-2,CASSYEGQGYGYTF,TGTGCCAGCAGTTACGAGGGACAGGGCTATGGCTACACCTTC
NA,NA,TRBV15,TRBJ1-6,CATSRASGPYNSPLHF,TGTGCCACCAGCAGAGCCTCGGGGCCGTATAATTCACCCCTCCACTTT
NA,NA,TRBV21-1,TRBJ1-1,CASSKGELNTEAFF,TGTGCCAGCAGCAAAGGCGAGTTGAACACTGAAGCTTTCTTT
NA,NA,TRBV2,TRBJ1-1,CASQLGPNTEAFF,TGTGCCAGCCAGCTCGGACCGAACACTGAAGCTTTCTTT
NA,TRBD1,TRBV6-1,TRBJ2-3,CASGEVGQGTDTQYF,TGTGCCAGCGGTGAAGTGGGACAGGGGACAGATACGCAGTATTTT
NA,NA,TRBV5-1,TRBJ1-2,CASSLGPGGYTF,TGCGCCAGCAGCTTGGGGCCAGGTGGCTACACCTTC
NA,TRBD1,TRBV9,TRBJ1-3,CASSVGQGPLSGNTIYF,TGTGCCAGCAGCGTAGGACAGGGCCCCCTCTCCGGAAACACCATATATTTT
few,NA,TRBV7-2,TRBJ2-2,CASSLVSSGELFF,TGTGCCAGCAGCTTAGTGTCGTCCGGGGAGCTGTTTTTT